Reported below is one T cell receptor beta chain. The antigen remains unidentified. This sample was included in a study of cytomegalovirus exposure and HLA in healthy donors. The germline V and J ends were trimmed by 4 bases and 5 bases, with 8 bases remaining between them. The germline V gene encodes CDR1 MNHNY and CDR2 SVGAGI (reference sequence). The CDR3 loop spans 12 amino acids. Findings of the study overall: It was likely that a cluster of highly shared sequence variants was a sequencing artifact. After further analysis at a later stage, around 17,000 TCR beta sequences were associated with HLA alleles at 0.05 false discovery rate. Among the CMV-associated chains, three were confirmed in vitro as specific for CMV antigens.

PCR employed 60 Vbeta and 13 Jbeta primers. Repertoires were generated with immunoSEQ multiplex PCR, while TCRdb's copy carries only in-frame clones and drops some. The sample shows over 150,000 clones, approximately 84% of them seen only once. The chain carries TRBV6-6 and TRBJ1-2; D not resolved. Sequences were obtained from PBMCs. This TCR was sampled from a girl under three years old in good health and CMV-seronegative. CDR3 sequence reads: CASSFSPYGYTF. The CDR3 region has the DNA TGTGCCAGCAGTTTCTCTCCGTATGGCTACACCTTC.